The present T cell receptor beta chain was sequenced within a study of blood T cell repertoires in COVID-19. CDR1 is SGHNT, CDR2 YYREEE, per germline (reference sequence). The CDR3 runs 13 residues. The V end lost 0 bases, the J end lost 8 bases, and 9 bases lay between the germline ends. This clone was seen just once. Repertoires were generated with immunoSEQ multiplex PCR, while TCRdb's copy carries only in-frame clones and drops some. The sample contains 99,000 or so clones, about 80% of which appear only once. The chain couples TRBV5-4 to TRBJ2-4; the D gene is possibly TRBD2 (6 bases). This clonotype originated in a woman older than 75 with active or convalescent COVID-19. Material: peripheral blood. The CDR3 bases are TGTGCCAGCAGCTTGGTCAGGGAGGACATTCAGTACTTC. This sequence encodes CASSLVREDIQYF.